The T cell receptor beta chain described here comes from a study of cytomegalovirus exposure and HLA in healthy donors. General observations from the study: Most TCR sequences showed up rarely, but some public TCRs showed up in many donors. Most of the TCR beta V segments (in an earlier analysis) were productive either about 87% or about 30% of the time. Donor immune exposure was known only as CMV serostatus. Researchers catalogued some 160 TCR beta chains as cytomegalovirus-associated.

The PCR was carried out with 60 Vbeta primers and 13 Jbeta primers. Here immunoSEQ multiplex PCR was the method, and the copy in TCRdb shows in-frame clones only, minus some. Of approximately 200,000 clones listed, approximately 80% were seen once; the top ten hold roughly 0.095%. The sample holds a few counts of this clone. Its target is unknown. The CDR3 length is 14 residues. V lost 0 bases, J lost 5 bases, and 9 bases lay in between. CDR1 is SGHDT and CDR2 is YYEEEE in the germline V gene. The J gene is TRBJ1-3, the V gene TRBV5-6; unclear D gene. The material sequenced was PBMCs. The TCR originated in a boy aged 2-9 years in good health and CMV-seronegative. The CDR3: CASSLGRLRNTIYF. CDR3 nucleotides: TGTGCCAGCAGCTTGGGCAGGTTGAGAAACACCATATATTTT. The variable domain in full, completed from reference TRBV5-6 and TRBJ1-3, reads DAGVTQSPTHLIKTRGQQVTLRCSPKSGHDTVSWYQQALGQGPQFIFQYYEEEERQRGNFPDRFSGHQFPNYSSELNVNALLLGDSALYLCASSLGRLRNTIYFGEGSWLTVV.